This passage covers 5 T cell receptor beta chains from one sample sequenced in a study of OX40 agonist ivuxolimab in advanced cancers. Sequencing was performed with immunoSEQ multiplex PCR; in TCRdb, only in-frame clones are kept and a portion is missing. The sample contains 70,000 or so clones, around 90% of which appear only once. The starting material was CD4+ or CD8+ T cells sorted from blood, obtained in a trial of the OX40 agonist ivuxolimab. All receptors come from an adult with an advanced solid tumor such as melanoma, head and neck, liver or kidney cancer.

J is TRBJ2-7 and V is TRBV6-5; a possible D gene is TRBD1 (6 bases). Trimming pared 2 bases from V and 6 bases from J, leaving 8 bases between. CDR3 length equals 12 residues. Germline CDR1 and CDR2: MNHEY and SVGAGI. The CDR3: CASSYGGPEQYF. The CDR3 DNA reads TGTGCCAGCAGTTACGGGGGCCCCGAGCAGTACTTC.

V gene TRBV5-5 combines with J gene TRBJ2-2, with 9 bases matching TRBD2. This CDR3 comprises 16 residues. V dropped 4 bases and J dropped 7; count of bases not matched to a gene: 11. Germline-derived CDR1 and CDR2 are SGHKS and YYEKEE (reference sequence). CDR3 region: CASSTAGGHFGGELFF. DNA for the CDR3: TGTGCCAGCAGCACAGCGGGGGGCCACTTTGGCGGGGAGCTGTTTTTT.

By share, this clone counts as medium-sized. CDR3: CASSKLSSYEQYF. In DNA, the CDR3 is TGCGCCAGCAGCAAACTCTCCTCCTACGAGCAGTACTTC. The chain employs TRBV4-1 and TRBJ2-7; no clear D. The V gene's germline CDR1 is MGHRA and CDR2 YSYEKL. V was cut by 5 bases and J by 0 bases, with 8 bases left in between. The CDR3 has 13 residues.

The genes are TRBV19 and TRBJ2-5, with D unresolved. Looked up from germline, CDR1 is LNHDA and CDR2 is SQIVND (reference sequence). V was shortened by 2 bases and J by 3 bases, with 10 bases between the two germline ends. This CDR3 is built from 14 residues. This CDR3 is CASSIRGWEETQYF. The CDR3, as DNA: TGTGCCAGTAGTATAAGAGGTTGGGAAGAGACCCAGTACTTC.

This chain uses TRBV2 with TRBJ1-1; unclear D gene. With 1 base removed from V and 4 bases from J, the gap between germline ends came to 7 bases. This CDR3 is built from 13 residues. The V gene's germline CDR1 is SNHLY and CDR2 FYNNEI. The CDR3 reads CASSEEPRTEAFF. CDR3 coding DNA: TGTGCCAGCAGTGAAGAGCCGCGCACTGAAGCTTTCTTT.